One and the same sample provided the 5 T cell receptor beta chains below, sequenced in a study of T cell responses to AZD1222 COVID-19 vaccine (dated by TCRdb to the early 2020s). Explained via the paper, the time point label denotes: baseline before first vaccination. The protocol used for the library was the immunoSEQ multiplex PCR assay. TCRdb took this table from immuneACCESS and kept in-frame rearrangements with V and J called. Such tables lack part of the clones; where checked against another copy, unresolved V genes explain under half of the gap, and the rest is unexplained. Across this sample there are roughly 160,000 clones, with about nine tenths seen only once. Together, the top ten hold approximately 5.7% of the sample. Sequencing was performed on peripheral blood, taken on day 0 of AZD1222 vaccination. The origin of the receptors is an adult in good health.

The V gene is TRBV10-3, the J gene TRBJ2-5; 7 bases line up with TRBD1. The V gene's germline CDR1 is ENHRY and CDR2 SYGVKD. The CDR3 covers 13 residues. Germline trimming cut 6 bases from V and 4 bases from J; bases unmatched to any gene: 5. CDR3 in DNA: TGTGCCATCAGGACGACAGGGCCAGAGACCCAGTACTTC. Translated: CAIRTTGPETQYF.

The CDR3 region is CASSLGWGAGNEQFF. The DNA of the CDR3 is TGTGCCAGCAGCTTAGGGTGGGGGGCTGGCAATGAGCAGTTCTTC. J is TRBJ2-1 and V is TRBV5-6, with D perhaps matching TRBD1 or TRBD2 (6 bases each). Germline values: CDR1 SGHDT, CDR2 YYEEEE. V was cut by 2 bases and J by 6 bases, with 15 bases left in between. The CDR3 is made up of 15 amino acids. Together with reference TRBV5-6 and TRBJ2-1, the CDR3 gives the full variable domain: DAGVTQSPTHLIKTRGQQVTLRCSPKSGHDTVSWYQQALGQGPQFIFQYYEEEERQRGNFPDRFSGHQFPNYSSELNVNALLLGDSALYLCASSLGWGAGNEQFFGPGTRLTVL.

The CDR3 DNA reads as TGTGCCAGCAGCACTCCGTCGTCAGGGCAGAGCTATGGCTACACCTTC. Protein product: CASSTPSSGQSYGYTF. The chain combines TRBV28 with TRBJ1-2, with D possibly being TRBD1 (5 bases). Trimming cost V 6 bases and J 4 bases, with 21 bases left between them. Germline lookup yields CDR1 MDHEN and CDR2 SYDVKM. CDR3 length: 16 residues.

This chain links TRBV28 with TRBJ1-5; D remains ambiguous. CDR3 size: 17 residues. V gave up 5 bases and J gave up 6 bases, with 23 bases separating them. The V gene's germline CDR1 is MDHEN and CDR2 SYDVKM. As DNA, the CDR3 is TGTGCCAGCAGTACGCCCGAAGACGAAAGGATTAGTCAGCCCCAGCATTTT. Translated: CASSTPEDERISQPQHF.

The rearrangement links TRBV2 to TRBJ1-2; perhaps TRBD1 as D (5 bases). Germline V gene lookup returns CDR1 SNHLY and CDR2 FYNNEI. The CDR3 is 15 residues long. V was shortened by 8 bases and J by 4 bases, with 20 bases between the two germline ends. CDR3 loop: CASLNVGASIYGYTF. CDR3 DNA: TGTGCCAGCCTAAATGTAGGGGCCTCTATCTATGGCTACACCTTC.